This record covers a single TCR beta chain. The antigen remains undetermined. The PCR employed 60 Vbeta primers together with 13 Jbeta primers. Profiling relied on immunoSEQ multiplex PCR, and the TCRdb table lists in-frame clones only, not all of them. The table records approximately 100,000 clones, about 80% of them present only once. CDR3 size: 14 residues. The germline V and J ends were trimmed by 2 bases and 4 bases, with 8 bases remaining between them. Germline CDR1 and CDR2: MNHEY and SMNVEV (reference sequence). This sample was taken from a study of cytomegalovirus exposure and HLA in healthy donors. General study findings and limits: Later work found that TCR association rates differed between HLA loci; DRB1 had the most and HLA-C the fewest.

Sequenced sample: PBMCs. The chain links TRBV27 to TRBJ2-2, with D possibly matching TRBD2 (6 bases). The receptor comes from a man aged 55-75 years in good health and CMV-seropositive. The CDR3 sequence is CASSLGGFTGELFF. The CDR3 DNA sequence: TGTGCCAGCAGTTTAGGGGGGTTCACCGGGGAGCTGTTTTTT.